This TCR beta chain was obtained from a study of shared T cell receptors in the human thymus (TCRdb year 2021). Background for the entire study: The study examined how self-reactive, shared T-cell receptor alpha chains are generated in the human thymus.

V is cut back by 1 base and J by 4 bases, with 14 bases in the junction unmatched. The cysteine opens and the phenylalanine closes a CDR3 of 20 amino acids. Just CDR3 DNA is preserved here, 60 bases in frame from base 1. CDR1 and CDR2 (SGHDN, FVKESK) derive from the germline V gene. Library construction relied on the immunoSEQ multiplex PCR assay. As stored in TCRdb, this immuneACCESS dataset retains in-frame rearrangements with V and J assigned. A fraction of the clones does not appear; measured against another copy, unresolved V genes explain less than half of the discrepancy, and the remainder lacks a known reason. The sample data list roughly 560,000 clones, and more than 75% of these were observed just once. The ten biggest clones cover approximately 0.013% of the sample. A remark on this clone: Its antigen is unknown. No quality values exist for individual bases; no much larger clone is one base distant.

In addition, the sample was reused for a study of human thymus T cells. As the second study states: Donors were immunologically healthy infants undergoing open corrective cardiac surgery for congenital heart defects in Finland. Thymus tissue was collected as surgical resects that were removed during corrective cardiac surgery. Biased V and J gene segment usage appeared to be present in both thymic and peripheral blood repertoires. According to the related research, thymic TCR repertoires were highly overlapping among unrelated individuals. The study characterized TCR alpha and beta repertoires from fewer than ten infant thymus samples and a few related peripheral blood samples. The infant donors were roughly 7 to 250 days old, and the cohort included about 6 males and two females. Thymocytes were freed from the tissue by mechanical means and kept at -70 degrees C as pellets of about 8.5-34 million cells. A QIAsymphony instrument was used to extract genomic DNA from the frozen cell pellets. The immunoSEQ multiplex PCR assay was used to amplify the TCRB and TCRAD loci from a standardized amount of quality-controlled genomic DNA. The amplicons covered the V(D)J region and were long enough to include the CDR3 and to identify the V and J genes. The amplicons were sequenced on an Illumina platform via the commercial immunoSEQ service. Corrections for primer bias and sequencing errors followed previously described methods, while TCRAD and TCRB definitions were based on the IMGT database. The repertoires were analysed using immunoSEQ Analyzer 3.0 and VDJTools for basic statistics, V/J segment usage, diversity estimates, rarefaction and pairwise overlap. Diversity was estimated with Chao1, ChaoE, Efron-Thisted, Shannon and inverse Simpson indices, and also on datasets down-sampled to the smallest sample. Repertoire overlap was assessed by strict matching of CDR3 nucleotide sequence, V gene and J gene, and clustering was done by Jaccard-based multidimensional scaling. On average, thymus samples gave around 880,000 unique TCRB clonotypes, whereas blood samples gave 75,000 to 85,000.

The sequence was obtained from a boy younger than two with a congenital heart defect. Donor details come from another sample of the same person, matched by shared clones. In this chain, TRBV14 is recombined with TRBJ2-3; the central 13 bases match TRBD2. Sequencing input: thymocytes. The nucleotides read TGTGCCAGCAGCCAAGGGGGGGTCCCGACTAGCGGGAGGTGCGCAGATACGCAGTATTTT. Its protein product is CASSQGGVPTSGRCADTQYF.